Detailed here is one T cell receptor (beta chain). This sample is drawn from a study of immune heterogeneity within non-small cell lung tumors. For the study at large: Histologically, a handful of tumors were squamous cell carcinomas and under twelve were non-squamous carcinomas. The remaining 1 tumor was not otherwise specified.

It was a multiplex PCR that amplified TCR beta CDR3, with 32 V and 13 J primers. TCRdb recomputed calls from the multiplex PCR reads with MiXCR, one row per CDR3 protein. Of about 11,000 distinct CDR3 sequences in the sample, 25% to 30% were seen once. This CDR3 is built from 19 residues. From germline, CDR1 is DFQATT and CDR2 SNEGSKA (reference sequence). V lost 1 base to trimming and J lost 0 bases; unmatched junction nucleotides: 11. Template was bulk tumor genomic DNA, 550 to 650 ng per sample. Spaced far apart, several biopsies were taken from each primary tumor during surgery. The study cohort was described as untreated, and its members had newly diagnosed non-small cell lung cancer. They went on to have curative surgery. Those donating were patients (newly diagnosed with non-small cell lung cancer) who were having surgery with curative intent.

The clonotype originates from a man between 45 and 60 years old with non-small cell lung cancer. Source material: lung tumor tissue. The chain is built from TRBV20-1 and TRBJ2-1; 11 bases map to TRBD2. The CDR3 here is CSARVGRTSGLSSYNEQFF. The CDR3 nucleotides read TGCAGTGCTAGAGTTGGGAGGACTAGCGGGCTGAGCTCCTACAATGAGCAGTTCTTC.